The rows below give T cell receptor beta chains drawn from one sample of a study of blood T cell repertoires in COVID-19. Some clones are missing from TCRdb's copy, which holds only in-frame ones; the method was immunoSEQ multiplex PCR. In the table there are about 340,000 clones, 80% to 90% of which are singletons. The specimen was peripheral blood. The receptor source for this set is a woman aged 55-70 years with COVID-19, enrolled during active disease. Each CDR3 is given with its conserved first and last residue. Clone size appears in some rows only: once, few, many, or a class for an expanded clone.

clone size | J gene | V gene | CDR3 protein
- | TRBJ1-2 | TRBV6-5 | CASRDGQGVYGYTF
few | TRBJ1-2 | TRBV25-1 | CASSEDRHYGYTF
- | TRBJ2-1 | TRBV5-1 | CASSLMAGNYNEQFF
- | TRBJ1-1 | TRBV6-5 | CASSYSEPRNTEAFF
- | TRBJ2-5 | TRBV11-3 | CASSLGAGEQETQYF
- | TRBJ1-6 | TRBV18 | CASSLDSNSPLHF
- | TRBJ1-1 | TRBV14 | CASSQRGSTEAFF
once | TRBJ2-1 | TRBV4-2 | CASSQAGGPNNEQFF
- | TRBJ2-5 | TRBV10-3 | CAISGTPKETQYF
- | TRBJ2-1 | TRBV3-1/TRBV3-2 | CASSQGPPGGGANEQFF
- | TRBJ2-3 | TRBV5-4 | CASSSARAGDTQYF
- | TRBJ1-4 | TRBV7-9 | CASSFRGPGADNEKLFF
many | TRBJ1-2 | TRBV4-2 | CASSQENRAFYGYTF
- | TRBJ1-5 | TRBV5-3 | CARSLGTGLLGNQPQHF
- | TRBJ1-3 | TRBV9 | CASSVRGGGNTIYF
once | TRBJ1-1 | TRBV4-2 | CASSQRGTAEAFF
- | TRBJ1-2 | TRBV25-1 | CASRGWGDYGYTF
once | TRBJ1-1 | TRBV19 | CASSIAAGVGSEAFF
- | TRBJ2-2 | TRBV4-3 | CASSLDRAGNTGELFF
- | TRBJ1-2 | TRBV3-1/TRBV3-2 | CASSQGLERQGYGYTF
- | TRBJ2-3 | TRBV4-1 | CASSHRLAGGLTDTQYF
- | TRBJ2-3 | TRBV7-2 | CASSLVYVTDSTDTQYF
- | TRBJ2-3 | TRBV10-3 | CAISVAGSTDTQYF
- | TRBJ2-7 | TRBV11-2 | CASSLSTGGPYEQYF
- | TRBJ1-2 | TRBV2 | CASRRQGSGYTF
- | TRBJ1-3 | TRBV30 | CAWRLSGFPGNTIYF
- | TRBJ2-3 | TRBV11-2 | CASSSWTGEGQDTQYF